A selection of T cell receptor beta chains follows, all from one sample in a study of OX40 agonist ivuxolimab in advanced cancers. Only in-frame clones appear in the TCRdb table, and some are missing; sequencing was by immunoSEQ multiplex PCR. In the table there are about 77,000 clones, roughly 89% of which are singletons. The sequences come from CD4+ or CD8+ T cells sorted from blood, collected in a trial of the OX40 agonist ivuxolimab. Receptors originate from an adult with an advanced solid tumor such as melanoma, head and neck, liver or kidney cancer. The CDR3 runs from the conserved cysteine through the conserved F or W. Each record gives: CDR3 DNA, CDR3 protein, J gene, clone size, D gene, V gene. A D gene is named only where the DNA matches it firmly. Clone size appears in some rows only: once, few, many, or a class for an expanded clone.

cdr3_nt: TGTGCCAGCAGCCTTGGGGATCAGCCCCAGCATTTT
cdr3_aa: CASSLGDQPQHF
j_call: TRBJ1-5
clone_size: NA
d_call: NA
v_call: TRBV4-2

cdr3_nt: TGTGCCACCAGCAGACCCCTGGGATATGGGAATTCACCCCTCCACTTT
cdr3_aa: CATSRPLGYGNSPLHF
j_call: TRBJ1-6
clone_size: NA
d_call: NA
v_call: TRBV15

cdr3_nt: TGTGCCTGGAGTTCCTCAAGGACCCAGTACTTC
cdr3_aa: CAWSSSRTQYF
j_call: TRBJ2-5
clone_size: NA
d_call: NA
v_call: TRBV30

cdr3_nt: TGCGCCAGCAAAAAGGGGACAGGGGGCACCGGGGAGCTGTTTTTT
cdr3_aa: CASKKGTGGTGELFF
j_call: TRBJ2-2
clone_size: once
d_call: TRBD1
v_call: TRBV5-1

cdr3_nt: TGTGCCAGCAGGGAAGGACAGACACCCCTCCACTTT
cdr3_aa: CASREGQTPLHF
j_call: TRBJ1-6
clone_size: NA
d_call: NA
v_call: TRBV2

cdr3_nt: TGTGCCAGCAGTCCTGGGACAGGGAACTATGGCTACACCTTC
cdr3_aa: CASSPGTGNYGYTF
j_call: TRBJ1-2
clone_size: NA
d_call: TRBD1
v_call: TRBV27

cdr3_nt: TGCGCCAGCAGCCGAGTCCCCTCTCTAGCGGACTACAATGAGCAGTTCTTC
cdr3_aa: CASSRVPSLADYNEQFF
j_call: TRBJ2-1
clone_size: NA
d_call: TRBD2
v_call: TRBV4-1

cdr3_nt: TGTGCCAGCAGTTCTAGATGGGAGCCAACCGGGGAGCTGTTTTTT
cdr3_aa: CASSSRWEPTGELFF
j_call: TRBJ2-2
clone_size: NA
d_call: NA
v_call: TRBV11-2

cdr3_nt: TGTGCCAGTAGTGTCCGGCTAGCGGGAGCTAGCTCCTACGAGCAGTACTTC
cdr3_aa: CASSVRLAGASSYEQYF
j_call: TRBJ2-7
clone_size: NA
d_call: TRBD2
v_call: TRBV19

cdr3_nt: TGTGCCAGCAGCCATAACCGGGACAGGGCGAACACCGGGGAGCTGTTTTTT
cdr3_aa: CASSHNRDRANTGELFF
j_call: TRBJ2-2
clone_size: NA
d_call: TRBD1
v_call: TRBV14

cdr3_nt: TGTGCCAGTAGTATAGGGGGGACAGCTGCGCTCCAGAACACTGAAGCTTTCTTT
cdr3_aa: CASSIGGTAALQNTEAFF
j_call: TRBJ1-1
clone_size: once
d_call: TRBD1
v_call: TRBV19

cdr3_nt: TGTGCCAGCTCACCGACAGGGGGCGAGTACAATGAGCAGTTCTTC
cdr3_aa: CASSPTGGEYNEQFF
j_call: TRBJ2-1
clone_size: NA
d_call: TRBD1
v_call: TRBV18

cdr3_nt: TGTGCCAGCAGTTTATTATCTAAGGCCAGGGGCGGGTATGGCTACACCTTC
cdr3_aa: CASSLLSKARGGYGYTF
j_call: TRBJ1-2
clone_size: NA
d_call: NA
v_call: TRBV28

cdr3_nt: TGTGCCAGCAGCCCAACTAACACTGAAGCTTTCTTT
cdr3_aa: CASSPTNTEAFF
j_call: TRBJ1-1
clone_size: NA
d_call: NA
v_call: TRBV6-5

cdr3_nt: TGTGCCAGCTCACCATTAACCTACGAGCAGTACTTC
cdr3_aa: CASSPLTYEQYF
j_call: TRBJ2-7
clone_size: few
d_call: NA
v_call: TRBV18

cdr3_nt: TGTGCCAGCAGTGCCTCGGGCGCCTACAATGAGCAGTTCTTC
cdr3_aa: CASSASGAYNEQFF
j_call: TRBJ2-1
clone_size: once
d_call: NA
v_call: TRBV6-4

cdr3_nt: TGCGCCAGCAGCTACGGGTCGGGAACTGAAGCTTTCTTT
cdr3_aa: CASSYGSGTEAFF
j_call: TRBJ1-1
clone_size: NA
d_call: NA
v_call: TRBV5-1

cdr3_nt: TGTGCCAGCAGTGCCGGCTATAATTCACCCCTCCACTTT
cdr3_aa: CASSAGYNSPLHF
j_call: TRBJ1-6
clone_size: NA
d_call: NA
v_call: TRBV6-5

cdr3_nt: TGTGCCTGGAGTGCAGGGTTTGTAGGGGCGCTGGAAGCTTTCTTT
cdr3_aa: CAWSAGFVGALEAFF
j_call: TRBJ1-1
clone_size: few
d_call: NA
v_call: TRBV30

cdr3_nt: TGTGCCAGCAGCCAAGACGGCGAAGGGATGAACACTGAAGCTTTCTTT
cdr3_aa: CASSQDGEGMNTEAFF
j_call: TRBJ1-1
clone_size: NA
d_call: NA
v_call: TRBV14

cdr3_nt: TGCGCCAGCAGCCGTCGACAGGGTTCGAACGAGCAGTACTTC
cdr3_aa: CASSRRQGSNEQYF
j_call: TRBJ2-7
clone_size: NA
d_call: TRBD1
v_call: TRBV5-1

cdr3_nt: TGTGCTAGTGGTTCCCGGGGAGTAGCGGGGGGCACAGATACGCAGTATTTT
cdr3_aa: CASGSRGVAGGTDTQYF
j_call: TRBJ2-3
clone_size: NA
d_call: TRBD2
v_call: TRBV12-5

cdr3_nt: TGCGCCAGCAGCAACCAACCCCCGGACAGGGGAATTAACTATGGCTACACCTTC
cdr3_aa: CASSNQPPDRGINYGYTF
j_call: TRBJ1-2
clone_size: NA
d_call: TRBD1
v_call: TRBV5-1

cdr3_nt: TGTGCCAGTAGTATCGGCGGGACACCCGGAAGGGAAAAACTGTTTTTT
cdr3_aa: CASSIGGTPGREKLFF
j_call: TRBJ1-4
clone_size: NA
d_call: NA
v_call: TRBV19

cdr3_nt: TGTGCCAGCAAAGGGGAAGGGTCTAATGAAAAACTGTTTTTT
cdr3_aa: CASKGEGSNEKLFF
j_call: TRBJ1-4
clone_size: NA
d_call: NA
v_call: TRBV19

cdr3_nt: TGTGCCAGCAGCTTTTCTACAGGGTCTGGAAACACCATATATTTT
cdr3_aa: CASSFSTGSGNTIYF
j_call: TRBJ1-3
clone_size: NA
d_call: NA
v_call: TRBV11-2

cdr3_nt: TGCGCCAGCAGCTCACGGGACTGGACTGAAGCTTTCTTT
cdr3_aa: CASSSRDWTEAFF
j_call: TRBJ1-1
clone_size: NA
d_call: NA
v_call: TRBV5-1

cdr3_nt: TGTGCCAGCTCACCACTTGCGTGGGAGGGGTTCTCCTACAATGAGCAGTTCTTC
cdr3_aa: CASSPLAWEGFSYNEQFF
j_call: TRBJ2-1
clone_size: NA
d_call: TRBD2
v_call: TRBV18

cdr3_nt: TGCAGCGCCCGACAGGGTAATTCACCCCTCCACTTT
cdr3_aa: CSARQGNSPLHF
j_call: TRBJ1-6
clone_size: NA
d_call: TRBD1
v_call: TRBV29-1

cdr3_nt: TGCGCCAGCAGCTGGCGCTCTAACGTCGAGCAGTACTTC
cdr3_aa: CASSWRSNVEQYF
j_call: TRBJ2-7
clone_size: NA
d_call: NA
v_call: TRBV5-1

cdr3_nt: TGTGCCAGCGAACAGCTCACTGAAGCTTTCTTT
cdr3_aa: CASEQLTEAFF
j_call: TRBJ1-1
clone_size: NA
d_call: NA
v_call: TRBV28

cdr3_nt: TGTGCCAGCAGCTTAGGAGGGGTTCGCAGCACTGAAGCTTTCTTT
cdr3_aa: CASSLGGVRSTEAFF
j_call: TRBJ1-1
clone_size: NA
d_call: NA
v_call: TRBV11-3

cdr3_nt: TGCGCCAGCAGCTTGGATCAGGGATTCTACGAGCAGTACTTC
cdr3_aa: CASSLDQGFYEQYF
j_call: TRBJ2-7
clone_size: NA
d_call: NA
v_call: TRBV5-1

cdr3_nt: TGTGCCAGCTCCCCCGGCGGGAGCTACGAGCAGTACTTC
cdr3_aa: CASSPGGSYEQYF
j_call: TRBJ2-7
clone_size: NA
d_call: TRBD2
v_call: TRBV18

cdr3_nt: TGTGCCAGCAGCTTCGAAAGGGGGCAGGCAGCTTTCTTT
cdr3_aa: CASSFERGQAAFF
j_call: TRBJ1-1
clone_size: once
d_call: TRBD1
v_call: TRBV7-2

cdr3_nt: TGTGCCAGTAGTCCCCCCATGGTCCCTTCCACTCCTAACTATGGCTACACCTTC
cdr3_aa: CASSPPMVPSTPNYGYTF
j_call: TRBJ1-2
clone_size: NA
d_call: NA
v_call: TRBV19

cdr3_nt: TGTGCCAGCAGCCCCCGACTCCTCTACGAGCAGTACTTC
cdr3_aa: CASSPRLLYEQYF
j_call: TRBJ2-7
clone_size: NA
d_call: NA
v_call: TRBV6-6

cdr3_nt: TGTGCCAGCAGCTTAGGAGGGCTGAACACTGAAGCTTTCTTT
cdr3_aa: CASSLGGLNTEAFF
j_call: TRBJ1-1
clone_size: NA
d_call: NA
v_call: TRBV11-3

cdr3_nt: TGTGCCTGGAGTGTACGTCAGGGGGATGGCTACACCTTC
cdr3_aa: CAWSVRQGDGYTF
j_call: TRBJ1-2
clone_size: NA
d_call: TRBD1
v_call: TRBV30

cdr3_nt: TGTGCCAGCAGCTTAGGGGCGGGCAGGGGTGGCGAGCAGTACTTC
cdr3_aa: CASSLGAGRGGEQYF
j_call: TRBJ2-7
clone_size: NA
d_call: NA
v_call: TRBV7-4